The 4 T cell receptor beta chains in this list originate from one sample, sequenced in a study of identical twins. MiXCR, run by TCRdb on the 5' RACE reads, gives a single entry per CDR3 protein. The data hold 280,000 or so distinct CDR3 sequences, with more than 6.5% observed a single time. These sequences were also reported in another study, on yellow fever vaccine responses in identical twins.

The source material was memory (CD45RO+) T cells sorted from blood. The receptors shown here come from a woman between 18 and 29 years old in good health.

This clonotype was picked up many times. The chain couples TRBV3-1 to TRBJ1-1, with D hard to call. The CDR3 contains 13 residues. V was cut by 1 base and J by 0 bases, with 3 bases left in between. CDR1 is LGHDT and CDR2 is YNNKEL in the germline V gene (reference sequence). In DNA, the CDR3 is TGTGCCAGCAGCCAAGGAGTGAACACTGAAGCTTTCTTT. It is translated as CASSQGVNTEAFF. The whole variable domain, remainder taken from reference TRBV3-1 and TRBJ1-1, is DTAVSQTPKYLVTQMGNDKSIKCEQNLGHDTMYWYKQDSKKFLKIMFSYNNKELIINETVPNRFSPKSPDKAHLNLHINSLELGDSAVYFCASSQGVNTEAFFGQGTRLTVV.

This clonotype was recorded at least ten times. The CDR3 nucleotides are TGTGCCATCAGGAGAACTAGTAACGACAATGAGCAGTTCTTC. Encoded protein: CAIRRTSNDNEQFF. The chain is built from TRBV10-3 and TRBJ2-1, with D tentatively TRBD2 (5 bases). The germline gives CDR1 ENHRY, CDR2 SYGVKD. V lost 6 bases to trimming and J lost 5 bases, with 14 bases between them. This CDR3 is 14 amino acids long.

In this sample, this clonotype turned up a few times. The chain has TRBV20-1 and TRBJ2-1, with 11 bases that match TRBD2. V lost 5 bases to trimming and J lost 4 bases; unmatched junction nucleotides: 1. Looked up from germline, CDR1 is DFQATT and CDR2 is SNEGSKA (reference sequence). This CDR3 spans 13 amino acids. The chain's CDR3 is CSAGTSGYNEQFF. The CDR3 nucleotides are TGCAGTGCTGGGACTAGCGGTTACAATGAGCAGTTCTTC.

This clonotype showed up many times. The chain combines TRBV15 with TRBJ2-5; unclear D gene. This CDR3 contains 12 residues. Trimming cost V 4 bases and J 3 bases, with 6 bases left between them. Germline V gene sequence: CDR1 LNHNV, CDR2 YYDKDF (reference sequence). CDR3 in amino acids: CATSTLKETQYF. CDR3 coding DNA: TGTGCCACCAGCACCTTAAAAGAGACCCAGTACTTC.